This entry lists 15 T cell receptor beta chains sequenced from one sample in a study of control samples from healthy donors and cancer patients. Assay: immunoSEQ multiplex PCR; the TCRdb copy retains only in-frame clones and omits some. Altogether some 150,000 clones are present, 91% being singletons, with the ten largest covering about 1.4%. The sequencing sample was made of blood. The receptors were sampled from a woman aged 25 to 45 in good health.

The chain is built from TRBV11-3 and TRBJ2-7, with 15 bases aligning to TRBD2. Germline-derived CDR1 and CDR2 are SGHNT and YENEEA. The J segment lost 4 bases and the V segment lost 4 bases, leaving 8 bases of the junction unmatched. The CDR3 runs 17 residues. CDR3 amino acids: CASSYGTSGRSRYEQYF. CDR3 DNA: TGTGCCAGCAGCTACGGGACTAGCGGGAGGTCGCGTTACGAGCAGTACTTC.

The chain links TRBV6-6 to TRBJ2-6, with D perhaps TRBD2 (7 bases). The CDR3 consists of 14 residues. The germline gives CDR1 MNHNY, CDR2 SVGAGI (reference sequence). The V and J ends lost 8 bases and 4 bases respectively, with 12 bases between them. CDR3 sequence: CASGGARGANVLTF. Here the CDR3 DNA reads TGTGCCAGCGGGGGGGCGAGAGGGGCCAACGTCCTGACTTTC.

The rearrangement uses TRBV5-1 and TRBJ2-5; 7 bases align to TRBD1. Looked up from germline, CDR1 is SGHRS and CDR2 is YFSETQ. The CDR3 extends over 15 amino acids. With 1 base clipped from V and 1 base from J, the junction kept 4 bases outside the gene matches. The DNA of the CDR3 is TGCGCCAGCAGCTTGCACAGGGGAGTCCAAGAGACCCAGTACTTC. Amino acid sequence: CASSLHRGVQETQYF.

J is TRBJ2-7 and V is TRBV18; TRBD2 matches 10 bases. The V gene end was trimmed by 0 bases and the J gene end by 0 bases; junction bases not matched to a gene: 5. The CDR3 length is 17 residues. From germline, CDR1 is KGHSH and CDR2 LQKENI. CDR3 region: CASSPPSGGTRSYEQYF. CDR3 nucleotides: TGTGCCAGCTCACCACCTAGCGGGGGGACCCGCTCCTACGAGCAGTACTTC. Looking up the rest from reference TRBV18 and TRBJ2-7 gives the full variable domain: NAGVMQNPRHLVRRRGQEARLRCSPMKGHSHVYWYRQLPEEGLKFMVYLQKENIIDESGMPKERFSAEFPKEGPSILRIQQVVRGDSAAYFCASSPPSGGTRSYEQYFGPGTRLTVT.

The count of this clone is one. The gene calls are TRBV30 and TRBJ2-2; 9 bases line up with TRBD2. In germline, CDR1 is GTSNPN, CDR2 SVGIG (reference sequence). The CDR3 has 14 residues. V trimming: 0 bases; J trimming: 7 bases; junction bases outside the gene matches: 3. The CDR3 nucleotides are TGTGCCTGGAGTGTGTTAGCGGGAGTCGGGGAGCTGTTTTTT. This gives the protein CAWSVLAGVGELFF.

The chain joins TRBV7-2 to TRBJ2-1; TRBD2 agrees at 7 bases. The V gene's germline CDR1 is SGHTA and CDR2 FQGNSA. The ends lost 5 bases at V and 6 bases at J; junction bases unmatched: 7. The CDR3 has 14 amino acids. CDR3 region: CASSPTGRANEQFF. The CDR3 DNA sequence: TGTGCCAGCAGCCCTACTGGGAGGGCCAATGAGCAGTTCTTC.

The rearrangement uses TRBV12-5 and TRBJ2-1; maybe TRBD1 (5 bases). The CDR3 is 13 residues long. Deletions cut 7 bases from V and 0 bases from J, with 7 bases between. The V gene's germline CDR1 is LGHNT and CDR2 FRNRAP. Here the CDR3 DNA reads TGTGCTAGTGCAGGGCCCTCCTACAATGAGCAGTTCTTC. Its protein is CASAGPSYNEQFF.

The chain uses TRBV19 and TRBJ2-1, with 12 nucleotides matching TRBD2. The germline V gene has CDR1 LNHDA and CDR2 SQIVND (reference sequence). The trim removed 4 bases at V and 7 bases at J, leaving 5 bases unmatched. The CDR3 has 15 amino acids. The CDR3 region has the DNA TGTGCCAGTAGTACCGCCGGGACTAGCGGGAATGAGCAGTTCTTC. Translated: CASSTAGTSGNEQFF.

CDR3 sequence reads: CASSLGAGGQGDTQYF. CDR3 bases: TGTGCCAGCAGCTTGGGAGCGGGAGGGCAGGGAGATACGCAGTATTTT. The chain employs TRBV11-1 and TRBJ2-3; 10 bases map to TRBD2. Germline V gene lookup returns CDR1 SGHAT and CDR2 FQDESV (reference sequence). The CDR3 is 16 residues long. Trimming removed 3 bases from V and 5 bases from J; junction bases left unmatched: 8. The whole variable domain, filled in from reference TRBV11-1 and TRBJ2-3, reads EAEVAQSPRYKITEKSQAVAFWCDPISGHATLYWYRQILGQGPELLVQFQDESVVDDSQLPKDRFSAERLKGVDSTLKIQPAELGDSAMYLCASSLGAGGQGDTQYFGPGTRLTVL.

This sequence joins TRBV29-1 and TRBJ2-5, with 7 bases matching TRBD1. After removal of 7 bases from V and 3 bases from J, the junction contained 2 bases not matched to a gene. Germline V gives CDR1 SQVTM, CDR2 ANQGSEA. This CDR3 has 11 residues. The CDR3 DNA sequence: TGCAGCGGCGGACAGGAAGAGACCCAGTACTTC. Translation: CSGGQEETQYF.

The chain employs TRBV20-1 and TRBJ1-2; possibly TRBD1 for D (6 bases). This CDR3 has 16 residues. V was clipped by 3 bases and J by 6 bases, with 23 bases between them. Germline V gene data show CDR1 as DFQATT and CDR2 as SNEGSKA (reference sequence). The DNA for the CDR3 is TGCAGTGCTAGTCTCGGGGGGGGAACAGGGTTTAATGGCTACACCTTC. It translates to CSASLGGGTGFNGYTF.

The chain links TRBV30 to TRBJ2-7; TRBD1 aligns across 7 bases. V was clipped by 1 base and J by 6 bases; unmatched bases: 3. The CDR3 extends over 12 amino acids. CDR1 is GTSNPN, CDR2 SVGIG, per germline (reference sequence). CDR3 in DNA: TGTGCCTGGAGTGGAGGGGGCGGCGAGCAGTACTTC. Translated: CAWSGGGGEQYF.

The chain is built from TRBV4-1 and TRBJ1-5; 12 nucleotides line up with TRBD1. Germline CDR1 reads MGHRA; CDR2 reads YSYEKL. There are 19 residues in the CDR3. The junction had 12 bases not matched to a gene; V was cut back by 4 bases and J by 2 bases. This CDR3 is CASSRTPGQGAMGNQPQHF. Written as DNA, the CDR3 is TGCGCCAGCAGCCGAACTCCGGGACAGGGGGCGATGGGCAATCAGCCCCAGCATTTT.

CDR3 region: CASSYNYEQYF. The CDR3 DNA reads TGTGCCAGCAGTTACAACTACGAGCAGTACTTC. The chain uses TRBV2 and TRBJ2-7; no definite D call. Between the trimmed V and J ends, which lost 5 bases and 3 bases, there was a span of 5 bases. CDR1 and CDR2 (germline): SNHLY, FYNNEI. The CDR3 spans 11 residues.

The chain carries TRBV12-5 and TRBJ2-7, with 8 bases aligning to TRBD1. There are 13 residues in the CDR3. CDR1 is LGHNT, CDR2 FRNRAP, per germline. V lost 1 base, J lost 6 bases, and 2 bases stayed unmatched. The CDR3 protein is CASGLATGAEQYF. In DNA, the CDR3 is TGTGCTAGTGGTTTGGCGACAGGGGCCGAGCAGTACTTC.